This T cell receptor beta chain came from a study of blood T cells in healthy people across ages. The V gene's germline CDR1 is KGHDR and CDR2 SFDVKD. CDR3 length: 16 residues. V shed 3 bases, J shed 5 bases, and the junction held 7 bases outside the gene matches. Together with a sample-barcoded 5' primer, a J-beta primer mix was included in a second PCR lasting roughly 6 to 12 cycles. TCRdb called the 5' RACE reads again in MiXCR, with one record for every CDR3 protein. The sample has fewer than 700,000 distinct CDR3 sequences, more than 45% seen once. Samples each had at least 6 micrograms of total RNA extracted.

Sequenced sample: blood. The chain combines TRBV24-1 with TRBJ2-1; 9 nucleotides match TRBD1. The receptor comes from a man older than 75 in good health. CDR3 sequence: CATSDATGQGNNEQFF. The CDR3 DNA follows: TGTGCCACCAGTGATGCAACGGGACAGGGAAACAATGAGCAGTTCTTC.